This T cell receptor (beta chain) was sequenced in a study of cytomegalovirus exposure and HLA in healthy donors. The study's findings and limits: Trimming of TCR beta V- and J-genes showed a link, identified in a later analysis, to a missense DCLRE1C variant. Most of the TCR beta V segments (in an earlier analysis) were productive either about 90% or about 30% of the time. The presence/absence work took it that sequencing depth was about the same across donors. Links to common viral pathogens appeared, in a later analysis, for several of the most significant clusters.

Concerning this clone itself: Its antigen is still unknown.

CDR1 SEHNR and CDR2 FQNEAQ come from the germline V gene (reference sequence). Trimming took off 3 bases at V and 0 bases at J, with 6 bases between the two ends. The CDR3 spans 14 residues. The primer mix had 60 Vbeta and 13 Jbeta primers. Profiling relied on immunoSEQ multiplex PCR, and the TCRdb table lists in-frame clones only, not all of them. The sample has some 200,000 clones, approximately 80% seen once. The rearrangement uses TRBV7-9 and TRBJ1-3; D ambiguous. Material: PBMCs. This receptor was identified in a girl aged 5-17 years in good health and CMV-seronegative. The CDR3 here is CASSFSDSGNTIYF. CDR3 DNA sequence: TGTGCCAGCAGCTTTAGTGACTCTGGAAACACCATATATTTT. The full variable domain, in which reference TRBV7-9 and TRBJ1-3 provide the parts outside the CDR3, is DTGVSQNPRHKITKRGQNVTFRCDPISEHNRLYWYRQTLGQGPEFLTYFQNEAQLEKSRLLSDRFSAERPKGSFSTLEIQRTEQGDSAMYLCASSFSDSGNTIYFGEGSWLTVV.